The T cell receptor beta chain under discussion was sequenced for a study of blood T cells in healthy people across ages. Together with a sample-barcoded 5' primer, a J-beta primer mix was included in a second PCR lasting about 6 to 11 cycles. One entry per CDR3 protein, called by TCRdb with MiXCR from the 5' RACE reads. The sample shows fewer than 1.5 million distinct CDR3 sequences, 40% to 50% of them seen only once. Germline V lookup: CDR1 MGHRA, CDR2 YSYEKL. Trimming took off 0 bases at V and 1 base at J, with 12 bases between the two ends. This CDR3 contains 16 residues. The clonotype originates from a young woman in good health. Sequencing was done on a sample of blood. The chain carries TRBV4-1 and TRBJ1-1; weak D call: TRBD1 (6 bases). The CDR3 DNA sequence: TGCGCCAGCAGCCAAGACTTAGGGGGAAGGAACACTGAAGCTTTCTTT. It codes for CASSQDLGGRNTEAFF.